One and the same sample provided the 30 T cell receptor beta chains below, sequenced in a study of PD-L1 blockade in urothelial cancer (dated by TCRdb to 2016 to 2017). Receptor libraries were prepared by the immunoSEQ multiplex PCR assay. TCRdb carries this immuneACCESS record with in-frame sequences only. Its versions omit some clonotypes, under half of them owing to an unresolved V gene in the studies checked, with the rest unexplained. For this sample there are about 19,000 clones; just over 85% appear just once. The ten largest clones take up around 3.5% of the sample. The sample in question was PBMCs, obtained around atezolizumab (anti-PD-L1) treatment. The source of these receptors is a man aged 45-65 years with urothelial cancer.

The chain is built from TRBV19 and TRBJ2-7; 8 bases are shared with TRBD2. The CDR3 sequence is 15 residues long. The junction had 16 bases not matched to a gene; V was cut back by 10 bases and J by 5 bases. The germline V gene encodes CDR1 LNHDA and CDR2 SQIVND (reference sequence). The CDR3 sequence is CATQGRGGRIDEQYF. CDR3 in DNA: TGTGCCACCCAGGGCCGGGGCGGGAGGATCGACGAGCAGTACTTC.

CDR3 DNA sequence: TGTGCCAGCAGCACGGGGGTGACACGTGAGCAGTTCTTC. It translates to CASSTGVTREQFF. The gene calls are TRBV11-2 and TRBJ2-1; D is possibly TRBD2 (6 bases). V was cut by 5 bases and J by 9 bases, with 14 bases left in between. This CDR3 is built from 13 residues. Per germline, CDR1 SGHAT and CDR2 FQNNGV.

The chain's CDR3 is CASSPSGRSSYNEQFF. The DNA of the CDR3 is TGTGCCAGCTCACCAAGCGGGAGGAGCTCCTACAATGAGCAGTTCTTC. The genes are TRBV18 and TRBJ2-1; 9 bases map to TRBD2. Germline loops: CDR1 KGHSH, CDR2 LQKENI. After removal of 2 bases from V and 0 bases from J, the junction contained 2 bases not matched to a gene. The CDR3 runs 16 residues.

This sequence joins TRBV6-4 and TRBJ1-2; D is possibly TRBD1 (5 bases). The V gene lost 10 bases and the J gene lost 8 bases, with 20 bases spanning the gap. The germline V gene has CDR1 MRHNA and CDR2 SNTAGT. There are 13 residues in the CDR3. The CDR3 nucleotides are TGTGCCACCCTTTGCAGGGCTTTCCGCGGCTACACCTTC. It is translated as CATLCRAFRGYTF.

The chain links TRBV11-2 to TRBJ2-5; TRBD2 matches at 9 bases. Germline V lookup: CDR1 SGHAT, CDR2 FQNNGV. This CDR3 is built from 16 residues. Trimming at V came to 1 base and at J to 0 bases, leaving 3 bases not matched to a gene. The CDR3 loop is CASSLGLAAYQETQYF. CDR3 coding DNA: TGTGCCAGCAGCTTAGGACTAGCGGCGTACCAAGAGACCCAGTACTTC.

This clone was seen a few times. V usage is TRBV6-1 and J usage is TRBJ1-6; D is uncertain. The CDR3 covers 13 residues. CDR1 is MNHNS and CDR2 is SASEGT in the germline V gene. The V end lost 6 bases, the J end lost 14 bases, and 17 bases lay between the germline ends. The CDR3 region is CASRQEAPLALHF. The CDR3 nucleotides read TGTGCCAGCAGGCAGGAGGCCCCTTTGGCCCTCCACTTT.

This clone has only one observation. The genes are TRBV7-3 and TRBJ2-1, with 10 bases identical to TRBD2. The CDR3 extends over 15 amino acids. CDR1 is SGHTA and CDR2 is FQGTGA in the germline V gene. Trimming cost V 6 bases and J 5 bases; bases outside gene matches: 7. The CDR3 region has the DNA TGTGCCAGCAGTTTTCGACTAGCGGGCCACAATGAGCAGTTCTTC. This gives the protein CASSFRLAGHNEQFF.

The CDR3 is CASSRTSFKETQYF. Written as DNA, the CDR3 is TGTGCCAGCAGCCGGACTAGCTTTAAAGAGACCCAGTACTTC. The chain carries TRBV28 and TRBJ2-5; 8 nucleotides agree with TRBD2. Germline CDR1 and CDR2: MDHEN and SYDVKM. This CDR3 has 14 residues. V lost 6 bases, J lost 3 bases, and 6 bases stayed unmatched.

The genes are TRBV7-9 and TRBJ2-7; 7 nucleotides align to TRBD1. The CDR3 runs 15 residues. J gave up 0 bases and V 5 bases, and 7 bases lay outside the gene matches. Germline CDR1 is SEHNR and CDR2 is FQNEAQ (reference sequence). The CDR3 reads CASSLSTGSSYEQYF. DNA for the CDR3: TGTGCCAGCAGCCTCTCGACAGGGTCCTCCTACGAGCAGTACTTC.

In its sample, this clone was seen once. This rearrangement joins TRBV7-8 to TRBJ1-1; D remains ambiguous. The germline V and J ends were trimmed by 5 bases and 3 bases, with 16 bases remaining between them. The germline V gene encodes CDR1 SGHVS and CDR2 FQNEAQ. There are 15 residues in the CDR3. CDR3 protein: CASSPRGQLYTEAFF. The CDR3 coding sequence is TGTGCCAGCAGCCCACGGGGTCAGCTATACACTGAAGCTTTCTTT.

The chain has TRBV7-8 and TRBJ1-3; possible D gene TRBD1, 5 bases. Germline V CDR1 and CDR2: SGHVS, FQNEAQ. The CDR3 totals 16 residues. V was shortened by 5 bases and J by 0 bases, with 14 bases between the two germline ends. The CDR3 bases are TGTGCCAGCAGCACGGGGGAAACATTCTCTGGAAACACCATATATTTT. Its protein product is CASSTGETFSGNTIYF.

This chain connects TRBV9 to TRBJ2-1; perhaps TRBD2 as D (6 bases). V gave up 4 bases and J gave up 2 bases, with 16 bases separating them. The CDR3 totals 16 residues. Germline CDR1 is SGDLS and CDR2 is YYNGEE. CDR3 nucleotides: TGTGCCAGCAGCTTTTACGACGCGGGGCCCTACAATGAGCAGTTCTTC. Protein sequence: CASSFYDAGPYNEQFF.

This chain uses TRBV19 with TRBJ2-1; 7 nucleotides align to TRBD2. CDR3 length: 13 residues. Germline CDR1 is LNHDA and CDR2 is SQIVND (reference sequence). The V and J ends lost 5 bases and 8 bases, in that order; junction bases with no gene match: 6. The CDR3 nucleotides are TGTGCCAGTAGTCTCGCCCGGGGGGATGAGCAGTTCTTC. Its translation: CASSLARGDEQFF.

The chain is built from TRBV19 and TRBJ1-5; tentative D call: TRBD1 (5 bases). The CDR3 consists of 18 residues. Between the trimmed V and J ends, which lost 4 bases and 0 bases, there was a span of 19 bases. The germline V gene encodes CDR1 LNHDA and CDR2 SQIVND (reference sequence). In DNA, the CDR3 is TGTGCCAGTAGTAATCAGGGCCCCAACCCCTATAGCAATCAGCCCCAGCATTTT. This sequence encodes CASSNQGPNPYSNQPQHF.

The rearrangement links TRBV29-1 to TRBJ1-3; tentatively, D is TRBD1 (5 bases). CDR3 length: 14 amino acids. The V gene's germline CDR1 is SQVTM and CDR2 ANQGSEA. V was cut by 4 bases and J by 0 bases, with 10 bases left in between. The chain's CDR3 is CSVAGDLSGNTIYF. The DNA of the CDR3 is TGCAGCGTTGCGGGGGACCTCTCTGGAAACACCATATATTTT. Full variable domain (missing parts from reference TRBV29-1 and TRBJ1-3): SAVISQKPSRDICQRGTSLTIQCQVDSQVTMMFWYRQQPGQSLTLIATANQGSEATYESGFVIDKFPISRPNLTFSTLTVSNMSPEDSSIYLCSVAGDLSGNTIYFGEGSWLTVV.

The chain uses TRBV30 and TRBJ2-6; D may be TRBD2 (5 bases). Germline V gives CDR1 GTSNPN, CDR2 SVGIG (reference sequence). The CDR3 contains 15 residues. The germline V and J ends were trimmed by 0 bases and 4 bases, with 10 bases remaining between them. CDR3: CAWSVWGAGANVLTF. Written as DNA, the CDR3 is TGTGCCTGGAGTGTATGGGGAGCCGGGGCCAACGTCCTGACTTTC.

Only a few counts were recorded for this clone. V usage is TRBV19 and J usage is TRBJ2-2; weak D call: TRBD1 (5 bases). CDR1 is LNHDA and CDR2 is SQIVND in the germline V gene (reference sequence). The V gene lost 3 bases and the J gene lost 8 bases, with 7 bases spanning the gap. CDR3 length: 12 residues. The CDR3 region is CASSMGQGELFF. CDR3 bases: TGTGCCAGTAGTATGGGGCAGGGGGAGCTGTTTTTT.

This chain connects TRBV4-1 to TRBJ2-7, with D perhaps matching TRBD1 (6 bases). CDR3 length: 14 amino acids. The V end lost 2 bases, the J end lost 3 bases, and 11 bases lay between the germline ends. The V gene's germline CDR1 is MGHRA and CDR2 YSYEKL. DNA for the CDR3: TGCGCCAGCAGCCAATATGACAGGAGCTACGAGCAGTACTTC. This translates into CASSQYDRSYEQYF.

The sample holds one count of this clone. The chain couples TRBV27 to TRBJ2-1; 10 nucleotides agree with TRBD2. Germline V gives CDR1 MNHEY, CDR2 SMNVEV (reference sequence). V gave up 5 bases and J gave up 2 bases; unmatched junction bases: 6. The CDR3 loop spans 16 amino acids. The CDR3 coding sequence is TGTGCCAGCAGTACGCAACTAGCGGGGACCTACAATGAGCAGTTCTTC. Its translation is CASSTQLAGTYNEQFF.

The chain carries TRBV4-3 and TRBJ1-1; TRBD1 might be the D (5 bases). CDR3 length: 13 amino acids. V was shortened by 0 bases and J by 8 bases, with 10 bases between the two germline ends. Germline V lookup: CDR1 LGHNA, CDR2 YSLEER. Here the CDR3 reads CASSQEMRTEAFF. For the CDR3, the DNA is TGCGCCAGCAGCCAAGAAATGAGGACAGAAGCTTTCTTT.

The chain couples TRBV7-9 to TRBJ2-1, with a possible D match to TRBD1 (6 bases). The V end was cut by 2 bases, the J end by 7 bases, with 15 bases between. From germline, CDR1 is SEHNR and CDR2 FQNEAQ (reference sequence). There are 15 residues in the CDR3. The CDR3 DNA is TGTGCCAGCAGCTTATTTCTATCAGGGGAGAATGAGCAGTTCTTC. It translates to CASSLFLSGENEQFF.

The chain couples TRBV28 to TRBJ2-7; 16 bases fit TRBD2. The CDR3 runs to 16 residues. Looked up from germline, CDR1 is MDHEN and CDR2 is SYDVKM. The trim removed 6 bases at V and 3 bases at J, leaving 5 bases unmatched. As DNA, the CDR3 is TGTGCCAGCAGCGGGACTAGCGGGAGGGGGGACTACGAGCAGTACTTC. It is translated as CASSGTSGRGDYEQYF.

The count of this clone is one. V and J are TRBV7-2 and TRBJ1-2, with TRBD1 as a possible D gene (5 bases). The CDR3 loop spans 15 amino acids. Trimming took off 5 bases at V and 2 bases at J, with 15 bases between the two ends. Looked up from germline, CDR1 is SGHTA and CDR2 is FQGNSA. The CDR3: CASSQTHSGNYGYTF. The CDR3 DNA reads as TGTGCCAGCAGCCAAACCCACTCAGGGAACTATGGCTACACCTTC.

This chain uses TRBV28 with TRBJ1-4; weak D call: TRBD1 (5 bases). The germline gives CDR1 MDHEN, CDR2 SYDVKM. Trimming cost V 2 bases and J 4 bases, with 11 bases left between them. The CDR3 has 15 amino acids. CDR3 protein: CASSLQGGGNEKLFF. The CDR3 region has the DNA TGTGCCAGCAGTTTACAGGGAGGCGGTAATGAAAAACTGTTTTTT.

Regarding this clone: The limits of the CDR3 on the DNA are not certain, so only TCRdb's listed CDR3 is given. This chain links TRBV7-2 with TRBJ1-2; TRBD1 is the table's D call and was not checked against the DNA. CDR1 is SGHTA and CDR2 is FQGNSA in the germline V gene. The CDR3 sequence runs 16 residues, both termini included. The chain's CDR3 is CASSPSLDKGNYGYTF.

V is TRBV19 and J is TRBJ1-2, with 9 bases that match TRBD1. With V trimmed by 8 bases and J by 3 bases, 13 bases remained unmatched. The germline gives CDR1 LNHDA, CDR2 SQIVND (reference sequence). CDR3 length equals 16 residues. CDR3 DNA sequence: TGTGCCAGTGCCTCCTCCGGGACAGGGAGCTACTATGGCTACACCTTC. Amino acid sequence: CASASSGTGSYYGYTF.

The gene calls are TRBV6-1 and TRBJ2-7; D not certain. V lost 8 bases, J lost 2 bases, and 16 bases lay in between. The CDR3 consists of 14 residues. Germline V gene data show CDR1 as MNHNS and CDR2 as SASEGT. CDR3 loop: CASQHLGEAYEQYF. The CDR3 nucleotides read TGTGCCAGCCAGCACCTAGGTGAGGCCTACGAGCAGTACTTC.

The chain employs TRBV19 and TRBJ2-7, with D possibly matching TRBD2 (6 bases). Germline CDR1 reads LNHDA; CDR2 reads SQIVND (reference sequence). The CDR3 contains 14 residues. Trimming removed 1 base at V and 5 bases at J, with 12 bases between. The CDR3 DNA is TGTGCCAGTAGTATAGTTCCAGGAGGGGACGAGCAGTACTTC. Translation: CASSIVPGGDEQYF.

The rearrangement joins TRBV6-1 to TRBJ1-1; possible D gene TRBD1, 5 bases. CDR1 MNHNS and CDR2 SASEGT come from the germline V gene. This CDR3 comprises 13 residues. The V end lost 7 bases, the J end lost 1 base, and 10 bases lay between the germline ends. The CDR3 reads CASMKGKNTEAFF. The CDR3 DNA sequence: TGTGCCAGCATGAAGGGGAAGAACACTGAAGCTTTCTTT.

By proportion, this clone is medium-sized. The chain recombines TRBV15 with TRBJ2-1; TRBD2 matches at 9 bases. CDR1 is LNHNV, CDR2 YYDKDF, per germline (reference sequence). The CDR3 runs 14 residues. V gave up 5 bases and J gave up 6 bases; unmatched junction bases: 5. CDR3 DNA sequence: TGTGCCACCAGCCGCGGGGGGGCCTCCAATGAGCAGTTCTTC. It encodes CATSRGGASNEQFF.